The rows below give T cell receptor beta chains drawn from one sample of a study of cytotoxic CD8 clonotypes in ibrutinib-treated CLL. Sequencing used immunoSEQ multiplex PCR; TCRdb keeps in-frame clones, though not all of them. The sample holds 130,000 to 150,000 clones, around 93% seen once. The sequences come from PBMCs, collected after 12 months of ibrutinib treatment. These receptor sequences come from a human donor with chronic lymphocytic leukemia. Both conserved end residues are part of each CDR3. A D gene is named only where the DNA matches it firmly. Clone size is not always given. Where it is, it says once, few, many or a class for expanded clones.

v_gene: TRBV15; d_gene: -; abundance: -; j_gene: TRBJ1-2; CDR3nt: TGTGCCACCAGCGTCAGCTGGGGGGGGGCGGATGGCTACACCTTC; CDR3aa: CATSVSWGGADGYTF
v_gene: TRBV9; d_gene: -; abundance: -; j_gene: TRBJ2-7; CDR3nt: TGTGCCAGCAGCCGAGGCACCGGGGGCTACGAGCAGTACTTC; CDR3aa: CASSRGTGGYEQYF
v_gene: TRBV19; d_gene: TRBD1; abundance: -; j_gene: TRBJ1-2; CDR3nt: TGTGCCAGTAGTGAATCCGGGACAGGGGATGGCGGCTACACCTTC; CDR3aa: CASSESGTGDGGYTF
v_gene: TRBV19; d_gene: TRBD1; abundance: few; j_gene: TRBJ1-2; CDR3nt: TGTGCCAGTAGTCCACAGGGGTCCTATGGCTACACCTTC; CDR3aa: CASSPQGSYGYTF
v_gene: TRBV7-2; d_gene: -; abundance: -; j_gene: TRBJ1-4; CDR3nt: TGTGCCAGCAGCTCCCAAAGACAGGCCTCATCTGAAAAACTGTTTTTT; CDR3aa: CASSSQRQASSEKLFF
v_gene: TRBV27; d_gene: TRBD1; abundance: -; j_gene: TRBJ2-1; CDR3nt: TGTGCCAGCAGCCAAGGCAGGGGGTTTTACAATGAGCAGTTCTTC; CDR3aa: CASSQGRGFYNEQFF
v_gene: TRBV30; d_gene: TRBD2; abundance: once; j_gene: TRBJ2-7; CDR3nt: TGTGCCTGGAGTGGGGTGACTAGCGGGAGTTGGGAGCAGTACTTC; CDR3aa: CAWSGVTSGSWEQYF
v_gene: TRBV18; d_gene: -; abundance: -; j_gene: TRBJ1-4; CDR3nt: TGTGCCAGCTCACGATCCGGGACGGGCGGCGAAAAACTGTTTTTT; CDR3aa: CASSRSGTGGEKLFF
v_gene: TRBV7-3; d_gene: -; abundance: -; j_gene: TRBJ2-5; CDR3nt: TGTGCCAGCAGCTTAGGTGGGAACCTATTCCAAGAGACCCAGTACTTC; CDR3aa: CASSLGGNLFQETQYF
v_gene: TRBV7-9; d_gene: TRBD1; abundance: -; j_gene: TRBJ2-7; CDR3nt: TGTGCCAGCAGCTTAGGTCAGGGGGTTTACGAGCAGTACTTC; CDR3aa: CASSLGQGVYEQYF